Shown below are 11 T cell receptor beta chains from a single sample sequenced in a study of Ad26.COV2.S vaccination and SARS-CoV-2 variants. Data came from immunoSEQ multiplex PCR; TCRdb stores just in-frame clones and leaves some out. The sample lists over 300,000 clones, approximately 83% seen once, with around 7.4% in the top ten. Documented treatment: 15 to 20 received Ad26.COV2.S at low or high dose, single or two shots; roughly five received placebo; per-sample allocation not given. Sampling happened 63 days after the first vaccine or placebo injection. This specimen consisted of peripheral blood, obtained in a trial of Ad26.COV2.S vaccine versus placebo. The receptors originated from a person aged 18 to 65 who received the Ad26.COV2.S COVID-19 vaccine or a placebo.

The V gene is TRBV18, the J gene TRBJ1-4, with D possibly being TRBD1 (5 bases). V was trimmed by 6 bases and J by 0 bases, leaving 14 bases between them. The CDR3 runs 16 residues. Per germline, CDR1 KGHSH and CDR2 LQKENI. CDR3 sequence: CASSQNTGATNEKLFF. Written as DNA, the CDR3 is TGTGCCAGCTCTCAAAATACAGGAGCAACTAATGAAAAACTGTTTTTT.

The chain employs TRBV7-3 and TRBJ2-1; possible D gene TRBD1, 6 bases. Trimming pared 6 bases from V and 2 bases from J, leaving 8 bases between. CDR1 SGHTA and CDR2 FQGTGA come from the germline V gene. The CDR3 has 13 residues. The CDR3 sequence is CASRDSPYNEQFF. CDR3 DNA sequence: TGTGCCAGCAGGGACAGCCCCTACAATGAGCAGTTCTTC.

This chain joins TRBV11-2 and TRBJ2-7; D is ambiguous. The CDR3 loop spans 14 amino acids. The V gene's germline CDR1 is SGHAT and CDR2 FQNNGV. The V gene lost 4 bases and the J gene lost 6 bases, with 16 bases spanning the gap. CDR3 nucleotides: TGTGCCAGCAGCTCCCCCCGGGTTTATAGCGAGCAGTACTTC. Protein product: CASSSPRVYSEQYF.

The chain links TRBV25-1 to TRBJ2-7; 8 bases are shared with TRBD2. J was trimmed by 3 bases and V by 6 bases; bases with no gene match: 10. The CDR3 spans 15 residues. The germline V gene has CDR1 MGHDK and CDR2 SYGVNS. The CDR3, as DNA: TGTGCCAGCAGCGGCCGGGAGGGAGGGAACTACGAGCAGTACTTC. This codes for CASSGREGGNYEQYF.

This rearrangement joins TRBV24-1 to TRBJ2-1, with unresolved D. Germline assignment: CDR1 KGHDR and CDR2 SFDVKD. V dropped 5 bases and J dropped 10 bases, with 11 bases sitting between them. The CDR3 consists of 12 residues. The CDR3 nucleotides read TGTGCCACCAGTGGCCGGGTAGGGGAGCAGTTCTTC. Translated: CATSGRVGEQFF.

The chain uses TRBV5-4 and TRBJ2-7, with a possible D match to TRBD1 (6 bases). CDR3 length: 16 amino acids. CDR1 is SGHNT, CDR2 YYREEE, per germline (reference sequence). V lost 1 base and J 5 bases, leaving 19 bases between the germline ends. In DNA, the CDR3 is TGTGCCAGCAGCTTGAGCTCCAGGGGTATAGTAAACGAGCAGTACTTC. Protein product: CASSLSSRGIVNEQYF.

This clone has a single count. J is TRBJ2-3 and V is TRBV24-1, with unresolved D. Trimming pared 5 bases from V and 4 bases from J, leaving 15 bases between. The CDR3 is made up of 15 amino acids. Germline V lookup: CDR1 KGHDR, CDR2 SFDVKD. The CDR3 DNA reads TGTGCCACCAGTGCCGCGGCCTCGGTGGCAGATACGCAGTATTTT. Translation: CATSAAASVADTQYF.

The CDR3: CASSQPGQGGETQYF. For the CDR3, the DNA is TGTGCCAGCAGCCAGCCGGGACAGGGAGGGGAGACCCAGTACTTC. The chain uses TRBV3-1 (or the pseudogene TRBV3-2) and TRBJ2-5; 9 bases fit TRBD1. This CDR3 contains 15 residues. Germline values: CDR1 LGHDT, CDR2 YNNKEL (reference sequence). J gave up 5 bases and V 3 bases, and 7 bases lay outside the gene matches.

This rearrangement joins TRBV28 to TRBJ2-7, with 8 bases lining up with TRBD2. V trimming: 7 bases; J trimming: 6 bases; junction bases outside the gene matches: 17. From germline, CDR1 is MDHEN and CDR2 SYDVKM. The CDR3 loop spans 16 amino acids. CDR3 amino acids: CASTPGGRKRVGEQYF. The CDR3 DNA reads TGTGCCAGCACCCCGGGGGGGAGAAAGCGGGTTGGCGAGCAGTACTTC.

V gene TRBV30 combines with J gene TRBJ1-1; D not certain. Deletions cut 2 bases from V and 0 bases from J, with 10 bases between. Per the germline V gene, CDR1 is GTSNPN and CDR2 is SVGIG (reference sequence). The CDR3 loop spans 14 amino acids. The CDR3 DNA reads as TGTGCCTGGAGTAACGCTAGAATGAACACTGAAGCTTTCTTT. It yields the protein CAWSNARMNTEAFF.

The chain recombines TRBV5-1 with TRBJ1-2, with TRBD1 matching over 9 bases. The V gene end was trimmed by 1 base and the J gene end by 6 bases; junction bases not matched to a gene: 4. Looked up from germline, CDR1 is SGHRS and CDR2 is YFSETQ. This CDR3 has 14 amino acids. The CDR3 DNA sequence: TGCGCCAGCAGCTTGAACAGGGGGCGAGATGGCTACACCTTC. Translating gives CASSLNRGRDGYTF.